These 21 T cell receptor beta chains were sequenced from one sample in a study of blood T cell repertoires in COVID-19. Only in-frame clones appear in the TCRdb table, and some are missing; sequencing was by immunoSEQ multiplex PCR. The sample has under 150,000 clones, around four fifths seen once. Sequencing was carried out using peripheral blood. The receptor set was obtained from an elderly man with active or convalescent COVID-19.

The chain recombines TRBV11-3 with TRBJ1-6; D gene uncertain. Trimming left V 10 bases short and J 4 bases short, with 17 bases between. Germline CDR1 and CDR2: SGHNT and YENEEA. The CDR3 covers 15 residues. The CDR3 protein is CAMEGREGYNSPLHF. CDR3 sequence (DNA): TGTGCCATGGAGGGAAGAGAGGGATATAATTCACCCCTCCACTTT.

The chain is built from TRBV3-1 (or the pseudogene TRBV3-2) and TRBJ2-7, with TRBD1 matching 8 bases. The CDR3 runs to 15 residues. The ends lost 4 bases at V and 5 bases at J; junction bases unmatched: 10. The germline V gene has CDR1 LGHDT and CDR2 YNNKEL (reference sequence). For the CDR3, the DNA is TGTGCCAGCAGCCCCTTCGGACAGGGCCCCCACGAGCAGTACTTC. This codes for CASSPFGQGPHEQYF.

This chain joins TRBV5-6 and TRBJ2-3, with D tentatively TRBD1 (6 bases). Germline lookup yields CDR1 SGHDT and CDR2 YYEEEE. This CDR3 region has 14 residues. Trimming cost V 4 bases and J 1 base, with 10 bases left between them. CDR3 in DNA: TGTGCCAGCAGCCCACAGGGAGGCACAGATACGCAGTATTTT. Its translation is CASSPQGGTDTQYF.

The chain uses TRBV18 and TRBJ1-1, with 7 bases that match TRBD1. The V gene end was trimmed by 4 bases and the J gene end by 6 bases; junction bases not matched to a gene: 2. Germline V gene data show CDR1 as KGHSH and CDR2 as LQKENI. The CDR3 extends over 12 amino acids. The CDR3 loop is CASSLRGAEAFF. The DNA for the CDR3 is TGTGCCAGCTCACTCAGGGGGGCTGAAGCTTTCTTT.

The V gene is TRBV7-2, the J gene TRBJ1-4; D may be TRBD1 (5 bases). This CDR3 region has 16 residues. Germline V lookup: CDR1 SGHTA, CDR2 FQGNSA. V lost 5 bases to trimming and J lost 5 bases, with 18 bases between them. The CDR3 nucleotides are TGTGCCAGCAGCCCACGGGGGAGAGGAGCAAATGAAAAACTGTTTTTT. Translating gives CASSPRGRGANEKLFF.

The chain has TRBV9 and TRBJ2-1, with D perhaps matching TRBD2 (6 bases). Trimming cost V 3 bases and J 4 bases, with 14 bases left between them. Germline V gives CDR1 SGDLS, CDR2 YYNGEE. The CDR3 contains 15 residues. The CDR3 loop reads CASSAGGIQYNEQFF. The CDR3 DNA is TGTGCCAGCAGCGCAGGAGGGATCCAATACAATGAGCAGTTCTTC.

This chain joins TRBV27 and TRBJ2-1; 8 nucleotides align to TRBD2. The CDR3 spans 16 residues. Germline V CDR1 and CDR2: MNHEY, SMNVEV (reference sequence). V gave up 1 base and J gave up 12 bases; unmatched junction bases: 14. In DNA form, the CDR3 reads TGTGCCAGCAGTTTATATTTGGCGGGGGGACTTCGAGGGCAGTTCTTC. Amino acid sequence: CASSLYLAGGLRGQFF.

The V gene is TRBV30, the J gene TRBJ2-2; perhaps TRBD2 as D (6 bases). Trimming took off 6 bases at V and 5 bases at J, with 10 bases between the two ends. The germline CDR1 and CDR2 sequences are GTSNPN and SVGIG (reference sequence). This CDR3 is 12 amino acids long. For the CDR3, the DNA is TGTGCCTGCCCTGGGGGGACCGGGGAGCTGTTTTTT. Its translation is CACPGGTGELFF.

The V call is TRBV28, the J call TRBJ2-7; 8 nucleotides align to TRBD1. The germline CDR1 and CDR2 sequences are MDHEN and SYDVKM. This CDR3 region has 14 residues. The V segment lost 5 bases and the J segment 4 bases; nucleotides outside the gene matches: 7. For the CDR3, the DNA is TGTGCCAGCAGTGACCGGGACAGGACATACGAGCAGTACTTC. Translation gives CASSDRDRTYEQYF.

This chain links TRBV7-2 with TRBJ1-5; perhaps TRBD1 as D (6 bases). Trimming stripped 1 base from V and 7 bases from J, with 11 bases between. This CDR3 is 14 amino acids long. Germline-derived CDR1 and CDR2 are SGHTA and FQGNSA. Written as DNA, the CDR3 is TGTGCCAGCAGCTTAGGAGCGGGACAACAGCCCCAGCATTTT. It translates to CASSLGAGQQPQHF. Combining the CDR3 with reference TRBV7-2 and TRBJ1-5 gives the whole variable domain GAGVSQSPSNKVTEKGKDVELRCDPISGHTALYWYRQSLGQGLEFLIYFQGNSAPDKSGLPSDRFSAERTGGSVSTLTIQRTQQEDSAVYLCASSLGAGQQPQHFGDGTRLSIL.

This rearrangement joins TRBV7-2 to TRBJ2-5; D unclear. Germline CDR1 SGHTA, CDR2 FQGNSA. The ends were cut back, 0 bases at V and 5 bases at J, with 7 bases in the middle. There are 13 residues in the CDR3. DNA of the CDR3: TGTGCCAGCAGCTTAGCTGCTCAGGAGACCCAGTACTTC. This encodes CASSLAAQETQYF.

The rearrangement links TRBV18 to TRBJ2-5, with D maybe TRBD1 (6 bases). The CDR3 covers 14 residues. The V gene lost 4 bases and the J gene lost 0 bases, with 9 bases spanning the gap. Germline-derived CDR1 and CDR2 are KGHSH and LQKENI. The CDR3 DNA sequence: TGTGCCAGCTCACTACAGGGACACCAAGAGACCCAGTACTTC. Amino acid sequence: CASSLQGHQETQYF.

V is TRBV6-5 and J is TRBJ1-1; tentative D call: TRBD1 (6 bases). Germline lookup yields CDR1 MNHEY and CDR2 SVGAGI. The CDR3 covers 14 residues. With 8 bases removed from V and 1 base from J, the gap between germline ends came to 14 bases. CDR3 DNA: TGTGCCAGCTTCTACGAGGGACAGAACACTGAAGCTTTCTTT. Its protein product is CASFYEGQNTEAFF.

This rearrangement joins TRBV7-9 to TRBJ2-2; 7 nucleotides match TRBD1. Germline V lookup: CDR1 SEHNR, CDR2 FQNEAQ (reference sequence). The CDR3 is 16 residues long. V was clipped by 5 bases and J by 6 bases; unmatched bases: 12. CDR3 residues: CASSLDRVSVPGELFF. The CDR3 bases are TGTGCCAGCAGCCTTGACAGGGTATCGGTTCCCGGGGAGCTGTTTTTT.

V is TRBV2 and J is TRBJ1-2; D remains unclear. V lost 5 bases and J lost 3, with 16 bases in between. Germline CDR1 SNHLY, CDR2 FYNNEI. The CDR3 extends over 15 amino acids. The CDR3 sequence: CASSSLRALDYGYTF. For the CDR3, the DNA is TGTGCCAGCAGTAGCCTGCGGGCCCTGGACTATGGCTACACCTTC.

The chain uses TRBV6-1 and TRBJ2-7, with 9 bases fitting TRBD1. CDR3 length equals 15 residues. Unmatched junction bases numbered 13, after V lost 6 bases and J lost 7 bases. Germline assignment: CDR1 MNHNS and CDR2 SASEGT. The CDR3 sequence: CASRYKDRGLPEQYF. The DNA of the CDR3 is TGTGCCAGCAGGTACAAGGACAGGGGACTACCTGAGCAGTACTTC.

The genes are TRBV7-2 and TRBJ1-6, with D possibly TRBD1 on 6 matching bases. The germline V gene has CDR1 SGHTA and CDR2 FQGNSA. This CDR3 is 16 amino acids long. Between the trimmed V and J ends, which lost 1 base and 6 bases, there was a span of 13 bases. The DNA of the CDR3 is TGTGCCAGCAGCTTAGGATTTGGGGGCTTTAATTCACCCCTCCACTTT. Its translation is CASSLGFGGFNSPLHF.

The chain uses TRBV6-5 and TRBJ1-2, with D possibly being TRBD1 (6 bases). This CDR3 is built from 14 residues. Germline V gene data show CDR1 as MNHEY and CDR2 as SVGAGI. The V end lost 9 bases, the J end lost 5 bases, and 19 bases lay between the germline ends. CDR3 region: CASRAGGGGYGYTF. The CDR3 DNA reads TGTGCCAGTAGAGCCGGGGGGGGCGGGTATGGCTACACCTTC.

V gene TRBV10-1 combines with J gene TRBJ2-1; tentatively, D is TRBD1 (5 bases). Germline loops: CDR1 WNHNN, CDR2 SYGVQD (reference sequence). Trimming pared 4 bases from V and 2 bases from J, leaving 6 bases between. The CDR3 consists of 13 residues. CDR3 sequence reads: CASSGRAYNEQFF. CDR3 coding DNA: TGCGCCAGCAGTGGCAGGGCCTACAATGAGCAGTTCTTC.

This clone was recorded a few times. This chain uses TRBV5-8 with TRBJ1-2; a weak D match, TRBD1 (6 bases). Germline values: CDR1 SGHTS, CDR2 YDEGEE. Trimming removed 4 bases from V and 1 base from J, with 17 bases in between. CDR3 size: 16 residues. CDR3 region: CASSRFRDNVNYGYTF. CDR3 in DNA: TGTGCCAGCAGCCGGTTCCGGGACAACGTTAACTATGGCTACACCTTC.

This chain links TRBV5-5 with TRBJ1-2; TRBD1 matches at 8 bases. This CDR3 contains 16 residues. The J segment lost 5 bases and the V segment lost 0 bases, leaving 9 bases of the junction unmatched. Germline V CDR1 and CDR2: SGHKS, YYEKEE (reference sequence). In DNA, the CDR3 is TGTGCCAGCAGCTTGGGACAGGGGAGCCTTTCTTATGGCTACACCTTC. Translation: CASSLGQGSLSYGYTF.